The present TCR beta chain was sequenced within a study of cytomegalovirus exposure and HLA in healthy donors. Points from the study as a whole: Association of 16,951 TCR beta sequences with HLA alleles was found at 0.05 false discovery rate in a later analysis.

CDR3 length equals 15 residues. From germline, CDR1 is SGHDN and CDR2 FVKESK. The trim removed 4 bases at V and 7 bases at J, leaving 13 bases unmatched. As concerns this clone: Its antigen remains unknown.

The PCR had 60 Vbeta and 13 Jbeta primers. The table came from immunoSEQ multiplex PCR; TCRdb's copy has only in-frame clones and leaves some out. The sample consists of fewer than 200,000 clones, roughly 87% of them appearing once. The source is a young woman in good health and CMV-seronegative. The sample was PBMCs. The chain links TRBV14 to TRBJ2-7, with 7 bases identical to TRBD2. CDR3 sequence (DNA): TGTGCCAGCAGCCCCAGCGGTAGGTGGGGAGGGGAGCAGTACTTC. This translates into CASSPSGRWGGEQYF. The variable domain in full, completed from reference TRBV14 and TRBJ2-7, reads EAGVTQFPSHSVIEKGQTVTLRCDPISGHDNLYWYRRVMGKEIKFLLHFVKESKQDESGMPNNRFLAERTGGTYSTLKVQPAELEDSGVYFCASSPSGRWGGEQYFGPGTRLTVT.